Below, 4 T cell receptor beta chains from the same sample are listed, as sequenced in a study of cytomegalovirus exposure and HLA in healthy donors. The primer mix had 60 Vbeta and 13 Jbeta primers. Clones were sequenced by immunoSEQ multiplex PCR, and TCRdb holds only the in-frame ones, with some missing. This table has under 200,000 clones, about 77% appearing once. Sample: PBMCs. The receptors shown here come from a man aged 60 to 69 in good health and CMV-seronegative.

This chain uses TRBV15 with TRBJ1-1, with D unclear. Deletions cut 4 bases from V and 5 bases from J, with 14 bases between. Germline lookup yields CDR1 LNHNV and CDR2 YYDKDF (reference sequence). This CDR3 contains 14 residues. The CDR3 spells CATSIDGRGTEAFF. DNA for the CDR3: TGTGCCACCAGCATAGATGGGCGCGGGACTGAAGCTTTCTTT.

J is TRBJ1-4 and V is TRBV27; D gene ambiguous. Germline V CDR1 and CDR2: MNHEY, SMNVEV (reference sequence). V was pared by 2 bases and J by 4 bases, with 8 bases between. The CDR3 is 14 amino acids. DNA of the CDR3: TGTGCCAGCAGTTTAGTTGGACTTAATGAAAAACTGTTTTTT. This encodes CASSLVGLNEKLFF.

The chain carries TRBV6-1 and TRBJ1-5; 10 bases agree with TRBD1. V shed 2 bases, J shed 2 bases, and the junction held 6 bases outside the gene matches. The CDR3 sequence is 17 residues long. Per germline, CDR1 MNHNS and CDR2 SASEGT. The DNA of the CDR3 is TGTGCCAGCAGTGAACCGACAGGGGGCTTTGGCAATCAGCCCCAGCATTTT. The encoded protein is CASSEPTGGFGNQPQHF.

V and J are TRBV15 and TRBJ1-2, with unresolved D. This CDR3 comprises 11 residues. V lost 0 bases to trimming and J lost 13 bases, with 9 bases between them. Per the germline V gene, CDR1 is LNHNV and CDR2 is YYDKDF (reference sequence). The CDR3 spells CATSRDHRSTF. The CDR3 nucleotides read TGTGCCACCAGCAGAGATCATAGGAGCACCTTC.